This T cell receptor beta chain was sequenced in a study of control samples from healthy donors and cancer patients. Some clones are missing from TCRdb's copy, which holds only in-frame ones; the method was immunoSEQ multiplex PCR. The repertoire holds approximately 66,000 clones, with 90% as singletons. V lost 7 bases, J lost 0 bases, and 5 bases stayed unmatched. CDR1 SNHLY and CDR2 FYNNEI come from the germline V gene. The CDR3 consists of 14 residues. The sample comprised PBMCs. The chain has TRBV2 and TRBJ1-2; 7 nucleotides align to TRBD1. This TCR came from a man in his 60s with colorectal cancer. The DNA of the CDR3 is TGTGCCAGCAACCCGACAGGGCCTAACTATGGCTACACCTTC. Translating gives CASNPTGPNYGYTF.